This TCR beta chain was sequenced in a study of cytomegalovirus exposure and HLA in healthy donors. CDR1 is MNHNS and CDR2 is SASEGT in the germline V gene. V shed 3 bases, J shed 5 bases, and the junction held 6 bases outside the gene matches. CDR3 length equals 16 residues. Primers included in the PCR were 60 Vbeta and 13 Jbeta primers. Data came from immunoSEQ multiplex PCR; TCRdb stores just in-frame clones and leaves some out. The sample comprises approximately 91,000 clones, around nine tenths of which are singletons, and around a tenth rests with the top ten. The receptor was derived from a man aged 30-40 years in good health and CMV-seropositive. This rearrangement joins TRBV6-1 to TRBJ2-1; 11 positions match TRBD2. The sample comprised PBMCs. CDR3 amino acids: CASSDSLAGGHNEQFF. Written as DNA, the CDR3 is TGTGCCAGCAGTGATAGCCTAGCGGGAGGACACAATGAGCAGTTCTTC.